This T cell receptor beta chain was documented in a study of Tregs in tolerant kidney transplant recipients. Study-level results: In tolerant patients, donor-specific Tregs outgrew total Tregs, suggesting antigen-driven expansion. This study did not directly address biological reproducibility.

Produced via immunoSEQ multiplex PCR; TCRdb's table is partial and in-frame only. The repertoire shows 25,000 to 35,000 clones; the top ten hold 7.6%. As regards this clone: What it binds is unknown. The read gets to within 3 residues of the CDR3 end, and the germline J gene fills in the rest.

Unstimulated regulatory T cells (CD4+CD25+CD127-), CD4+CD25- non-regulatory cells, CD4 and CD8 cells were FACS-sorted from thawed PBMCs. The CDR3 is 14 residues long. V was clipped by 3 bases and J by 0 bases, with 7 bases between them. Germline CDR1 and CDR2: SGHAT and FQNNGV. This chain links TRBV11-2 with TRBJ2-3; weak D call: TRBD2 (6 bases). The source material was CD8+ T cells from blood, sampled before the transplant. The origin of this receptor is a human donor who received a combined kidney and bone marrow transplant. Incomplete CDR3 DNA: TGTGCCAGCAGCTTCGGGGGTAGCACAGATACG. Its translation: CASSFGGSTDT. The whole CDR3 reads CASSFGGSTDTQYF.